This T cell receptor (beta chain) appears in the sequencing data of a study of Graves' ophthalmopathy and Graves' hyperthyroidism. Note on this clonotype: Its matching antigen is unknown.

The length of the CDR3 is 16 residues. Trimming pared 3 bases from V and 6 bases from J, leaving 21 bases between. Germline V gene sequence: CDR1 SNHLY, CDR2 FYNNEI. The study's findings and limits: Thyroid clonotypes that were expanded above 0.001 frequency mostly also appeared in blood.

The study amplified TCR beta CDR3 regions using RNA transcripts. The first round was an RT-PCR with HTBI primers, and the second round was a multiplex PCR. TCRdb ran MiXCR on the multiplex PCR reads and lists one entry per CDR3 protein. The sample records about 230,000 distinct CDR3 sequences, around 50% being singletons. The sequenced material came from peripheral blood. This receptor was obtained from an adult man with Graves' ophthalmopathy. The chain joins TRBV2 to TRBJ2-7; D gene ambiguous. CDR3 sequence: CASSDSPTNGPGEQYF. The CDR3 DNA follows: TGTGCCAGCAGTGACAGTCCAACTAATGGACCTGGCGAGCAGTACTTC.